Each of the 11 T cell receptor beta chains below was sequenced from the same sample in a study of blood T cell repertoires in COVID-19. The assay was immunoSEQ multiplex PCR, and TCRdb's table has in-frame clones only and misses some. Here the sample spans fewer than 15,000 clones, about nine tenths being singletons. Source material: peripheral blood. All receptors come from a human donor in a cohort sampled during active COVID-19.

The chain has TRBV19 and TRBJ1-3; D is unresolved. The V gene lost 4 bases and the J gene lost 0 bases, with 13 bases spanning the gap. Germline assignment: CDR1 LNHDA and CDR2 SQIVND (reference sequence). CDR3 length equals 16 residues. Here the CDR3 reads CASSTSGSYSGNTIYF. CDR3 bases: TGTGCCAGTAGTACCTCTGGCAGTTACTCTGGAAACACCATATATTTT. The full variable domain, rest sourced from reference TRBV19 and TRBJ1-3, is DGGITQSPKYLFRKEGQNVTLSCEQNLNHDAMYWYRQDPGQGLRLIYYSQIVNDFQKGDIAEGYSVSREKKESFPLTVTSAQKNPTAFYLCASSTSGSYSGNTIYFGEGSWLTVV.

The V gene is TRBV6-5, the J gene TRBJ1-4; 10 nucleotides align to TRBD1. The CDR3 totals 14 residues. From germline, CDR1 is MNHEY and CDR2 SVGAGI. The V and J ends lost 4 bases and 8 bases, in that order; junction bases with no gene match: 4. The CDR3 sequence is CASSWDRGSEKLFF. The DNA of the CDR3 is TGTGCCAGCAGTTGGGACAGGGGTTCGGAAAAACTGTTTTTT.

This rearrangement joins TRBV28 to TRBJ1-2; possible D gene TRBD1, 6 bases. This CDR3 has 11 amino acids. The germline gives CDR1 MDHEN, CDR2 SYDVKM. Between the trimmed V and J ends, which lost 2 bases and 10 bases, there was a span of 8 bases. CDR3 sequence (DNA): TGTGCCAGCAGTTTAGAGGGGGACTACACCTTC. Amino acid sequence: CASSLEGDYTF.

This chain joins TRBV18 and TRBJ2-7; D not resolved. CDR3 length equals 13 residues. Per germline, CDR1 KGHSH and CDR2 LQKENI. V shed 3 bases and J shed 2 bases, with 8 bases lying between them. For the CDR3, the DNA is TGTGCCAGCTCACCCACCGGTACCTACGAGCAGTACTTC. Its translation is CASSPTGTYEQYF.

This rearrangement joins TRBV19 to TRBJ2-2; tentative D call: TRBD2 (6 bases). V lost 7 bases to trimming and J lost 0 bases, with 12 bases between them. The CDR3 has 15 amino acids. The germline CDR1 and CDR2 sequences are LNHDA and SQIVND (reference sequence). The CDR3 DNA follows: TGTGCCAGTAAGGTGTTAGCGGCGAACACCGGGGAGCTGTTTTTT. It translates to CASKVLAANTGELFF.

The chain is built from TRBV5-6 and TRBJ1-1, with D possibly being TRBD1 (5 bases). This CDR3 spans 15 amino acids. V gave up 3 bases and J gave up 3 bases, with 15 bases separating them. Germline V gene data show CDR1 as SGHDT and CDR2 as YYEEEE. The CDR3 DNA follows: TGTGCCAGCAGCTACAATGCGGGGACCGACACTGAAGCTTTCTTT. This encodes CASSYNAGTDTEAFF.

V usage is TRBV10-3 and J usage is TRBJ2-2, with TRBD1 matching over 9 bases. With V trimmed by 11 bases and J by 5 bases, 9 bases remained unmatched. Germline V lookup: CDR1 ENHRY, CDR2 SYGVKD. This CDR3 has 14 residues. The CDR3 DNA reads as TGTGCCGCCTCGGGACAGGGACTAACCGGGGAGCTGTTTTTT. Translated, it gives CAASGQGLTGELFF.

DNA of the CDR3: TGTGCCAGCAGCCAAGGACAGGGGCCCTATGGCTACACCTTC. Protein product: CASSQGQGPYGYTF. The rearrangement joins TRBV7-9 to TRBJ1-2; 9 bases are shared with TRBD1. Losses at the gene ends were 5 bases for V and 4 bases for J; bases not matched to a gene: 5. This CDR3 has 14 residues. CDR1 is SEHNR and CDR2 is FQNEAQ in the germline V gene (reference sequence).

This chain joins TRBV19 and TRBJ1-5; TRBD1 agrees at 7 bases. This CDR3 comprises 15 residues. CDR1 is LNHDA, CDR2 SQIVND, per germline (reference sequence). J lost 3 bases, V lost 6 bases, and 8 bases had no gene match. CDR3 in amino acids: CASRTGSRLNQPQHF. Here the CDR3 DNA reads TGTGCCAGTAGGACAGGGTCCAGACTCAATCAGCCCCAGCATTTT. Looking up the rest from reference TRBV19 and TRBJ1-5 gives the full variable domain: DGGITQSPKYLFRKEGQNVTLSCEQNLNHDAMYWYRQDPGQGLRLIYYSQIVNDFQKGDIAEGYSVSREKKESFPLTVTSAQKNPTAFYLCASRTGSRLNQPQHFGDGTRLSIL.

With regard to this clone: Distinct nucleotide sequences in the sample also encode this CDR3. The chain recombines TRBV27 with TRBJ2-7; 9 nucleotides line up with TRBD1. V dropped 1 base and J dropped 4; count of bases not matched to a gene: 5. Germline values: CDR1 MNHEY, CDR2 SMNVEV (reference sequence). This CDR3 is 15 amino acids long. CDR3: CASSLYGTGLYEQYF. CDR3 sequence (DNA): TGTGCCAGCAGTTTATACGGGACAGGGCTATACGAGCAGTACTTC.

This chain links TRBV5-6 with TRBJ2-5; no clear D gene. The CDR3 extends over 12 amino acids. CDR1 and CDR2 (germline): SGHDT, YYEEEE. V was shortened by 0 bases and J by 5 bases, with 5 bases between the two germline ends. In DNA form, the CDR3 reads TGTGCCAGCAGCTTGGGGGCGGAGACCCAGTACTTC. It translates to CASSLGAETQYF.